These 13 T cell receptor beta chains share one sample of origin, sequenced in a study of prognosis after radiotherapy for stage I lung cancer. Two-round multiplex PCR amplified TCR beta CDR3 from genomic DNA. TRBV and TRBJ genes each had their own specific primers in first-round PCR. TCRdb redid the calling of the multiplex PCR reads with MiXCR, one entry per CDR3 protein. The table lists some 39,000 distinct CDR3 sequences, around 22% of them singletons, with 25% to 30% in the top ten. The material sequenced was PBMCs, taken before or after stereotactic body radiation therapy (not recorded which). The receptors derive from a donor aged 50 or older with non-small cell lung cancer.

This clonotype was recorded many times. The rearrangement joins TRBV15 to TRBJ1-1; 9 nucleotides line up with TRBD1. The germline gives CDR1 LNHNV, CDR2 YYDKDF (reference sequence). V was clipped by 1 base and J by 8 bases; unmatched bases: 5. The CDR3 sequence is 14 residues long. As DNA, the CDR3 is TGTGCCACCAGCAGAGTCGACAGGGGGGAGGAAGCTTTCTTT. It is translated as CATSRVDRGEEAFF.

This clonotype was detected ten times or more. The CDR3 sequence: CASRATGQGLNEQYF. CDR3 DNA: TGTGCCAGCAGGGCTACGGGACAGGGTTTAAACGAGCAGTACTTC. The rearrangement uses TRBV11-2 and TRBJ2-7; 9 bases match TRBD1. CDR1 is SGHAT, CDR2 FQNNGV, per germline. The CDR3 has 15 residues. V gave up 6 bases and J gave up 5 bases; unmatched junction bases: 11.

This clonotype rates as medium-sized. J is TRBJ1-1 and V is TRBV2; D possibly corresponds to TRBD1 (5 bases). Germline CDR1 SNHLY, CDR2 FYNNEI. The CDR3 loop spans 15 amino acids. The ends were cut back, 3 bases at V and 1 base at J, with 12 bases in the middle. The CDR3 loop reads CASSEWDGKNTEAFF. The CDR3 DNA is TGTGCCAGCAGTGAGTGGGACGGCAAGAACACTGAAGCTTTCTTT.

This clonotype came up many times. The chain is built from TRBV5-1 and TRBJ1-5, with TRBD1 matching 10 bases. The trim removed 0 bases at V and 6 bases at J, leaving 12 bases unmatched. The CDR3 runs to 18 residues. Per the germline V gene, CDR1 is SGHRS and CDR2 is YFSETQ. The CDR3 region is CASSLATGWGQGSQPQHF. Here the CDR3 DNA reads TGCGCCAGCAGCTTGGCCACAGGGTGGGGACAGGGGTCTCAGCCCCAGCATTTT.

This clonotype was observed at least ten times. V is TRBV19 and J is TRBJ2-3; D is undetermined. The CDR3 covers 13 residues. Germline V gene sequence: CDR1 LNHDA, CDR2 SQIVND (reference sequence). V was trimmed by 7 bases and J by 4 bases, leaving 12 bases between them. This chain's CDR3 is CASTPTTSDTQYF. The CDR3 DNA is TGTGCCAGTACGCCTACTACTTCAGATACGCAGTATTTT.

This clonotype was counted ten times or more. The chain links TRBV20-1 to TRBJ1-1, with unresolved D. The CDR3 length is 16 residues. Trimming shortened V by 4 bases and J by 0 bases, and 18 bases separated the two germline ends. The germline CDR1 and CDR2 sequences are DFQATT and SNEGSKA (reference sequence). For the CDR3, the DNA is TGCAGTGCTACGCTCTTCGGTGAGACACTGAACACTGAAGCTTTCTTT. It is translated as CSATLFGETLNTEAFF.

In this sample, this clonotype turned up many times. The rearrangement joins TRBV6-1 to TRBJ2-3; D not certain. The germline V gene has CDR1 MNHNS and CDR2 SASEGT. Trimming removed 6 bases from V and 1 base from J, with 11 bases in between. The CDR3 runs to 14 residues. CDR3: CASRPTRGTDTQYF. CDR3 coding DNA: TGTGCCAGCAGACCGACCAGAGGCACAGATACGCAGTATTTT.

This clonotype appeared many times. The chain carries TRBV5-5 and TRBJ2-1; D may be TRBD2 (6 bases). The CDR3 contains 12 residues. Germline assignment: CDR1 SGHKS and CDR2 YYEKEE (reference sequence). V was cut by 3 bases and J by 8 bases, with 9 bases left in between. CDR3 nucleotides: TGTGCCAGCAGCTGGACTAAATATGAGCAGTTCTTC. This encodes CASSWTKYEQFF.

In its sample, this clonotype was seen many times. The CDR3 DNA reads as TGTGCTAGTGGTTTGCCGACCGGTGGCTACACCTTC. Encoded protein: CASGLPTGGYTF. The chain is built from TRBV12-5 and TRBJ1-2; D call uncertain. Germline V gene data show CDR1 as LGHNT and CDR2 as FRNRAP. The CDR3 has 12 amino acids. The V gene lost 2 bases and the J gene lost 7 bases, with 8 bases spanning the gap.

This clonotype was found many times. This chain joins TRBV19 and TRBJ2-5; TRBD2 is a possible D gene (6 bases). From germline, CDR1 is LNHDA and CDR2 SQIVND (reference sequence). CDR3 length: 13 amino acids. V lost 3 bases, J lost 4 bases, and 9 bases lay in between. CDR3 in amino acids: CASSMTRGETQYF. Written as DNA, the CDR3 is TGTGCCAGTAGTATGACTAGAGGAGAGACCCAGTACTTC.

This clonotype was picked up many times. The genes are TRBV25-1 and TRBJ2-1; TRBD2 matches at 15 bases. J gave up 9 bases and V 4 bases, and 4 bases lay outside the gene matches. The CDR3 runs 15 residues. CDR1 is MGHDK, CDR2 SYGVNS, per germline. CDR3 sequence (DNA): TGTGCCAGCAGTGGGACTAGCGGGGGGGAAGGTGAGCAGTTCTTC. Its translation: CASSGTSGGEGEQFF.

This clonotype was picked up many times. This chain connects TRBV2 to TRBJ1-4; 7 positions agree with TRBD1. Germline trimming cut 10 bases from V and 3 bases from J; bases unmatched to any gene: 2. CDR3 size: 12 residues. CDR1 is SNHLY, CDR2 FYNNEI, per germline. The DNA of the CDR3 is TGTGCCATCAGGGGGGCTAATGAAAAACTGTTTTTT. Translation: CAIRGANEKLFF.

In its sample, this clonotype was seen many times. The chain couples TRBV10-2 to TRBJ2-1; a possible D gene is TRBD1 (6 bases). Trimming pared 9 bases from V and 8 bases from J, leaving 14 bases between. CDR1 is WSHSY, CDR2 SAAADI, per germline. CDR3 length: 12 amino acids. CDR3 bases: TGCGCCAGTCGATCCGCAGGGGATGAGCAGTTCTTC. It encodes CASRSAGDEQFF.